Presented here are 8 T cell receptor beta chains from one specimen sequenced in a study of T cell responses to AZD1222 COVID-19 vaccine (TCRdb year 2021). Library preparation was by the immunoSEQ multiplex PCR assay. Drawn from immuneACCESS, this table holds only the in-frame rearrangements with V and J called that TCRdb kept. Clones are partly lost; checked studies trace under half to an unresolved V gene and leave the rest unexplained. The sample records around 140,000 clones, 92% of which are singletons. The ten largest make up about 10% of the sample. This specimen's time point label, interpreted: about 28 days (+/-7) after the second vaccine dose. The sample consisted of peripheral blood, taken 28 days after the second AZD1222 dose. Receptor source: an adult who received the AZD1222 COVID-19 vaccine.

The chain uses TRBV18 and TRBJ1-4; 7 nucleotides align to TRBD1. CDR1 and CDR2 (germline): KGHSH, LQKENI. After removal of 1 base from V and 6 bases from J, the junction contained 11 bases not matched to a gene. The CDR3 has 17 amino acids. The CDR3 loop is CASSPRVVRGRDEKLFF. In nucleotides, the CDR3 is TGTGCCAGCTCACCACGTGTTGTAAGGGGGCGAGATGAAAAACTGTTTTTT.

The chain uses TRBV28 and TRBJ1-2; 9 bases align to TRBD1. After removal of 5 bases from V and 11 bases from J, the junction contained 9 bases not matched to a gene. Per the germline V gene, CDR1 is MDHEN and CDR2 is SYDVKM. CDR3 length: 13 amino acids. CDR3 DNA sequence: TGTGCCAGCAGTGAGATCTCGACAGGGGGGTACACCTTC. It specifies CASSEISTGGYTF.

The chain links TRBV18 to TRBJ2-7; a weak D match, TRBD1 (6 bases). CDR1 is KGHSH, CDR2 LQKENI, per germline. The CDR3 is 16 residues long. V was clipped by 6 bases and J by 0 bases, with 18 bases between them. CDR3 region: CASSPPRVDSSYEQYV. Written as DNA, the CDR3 is TGTGCCAGCTCCCCCCCCCGGGTGGACAGCTCCTACGAGCAGTACGTC.

The V and J genes are TRBV20-1 and TRBJ1-6, with D perhaps TRBD1 (5 bases). Deletions cut 3 bases from V and 7 bases from J, with 7 bases between. This CDR3 has 12 amino acids. The germline CDR1 and CDR2 sequences are DFQATT and SNEGSKA (reference sequence). The CDR3 here is CSASRGNSPLHF. Written as DNA, the CDR3 is TGCAGTGCTAGTCGGGGGAATTCACCCCTCCACTTT.

This chain uses TRBV7-8 with TRBJ1-3, with D unresolved. The V end was cut by 3 bases, the J end by 7 bases, with 7 bases between. The CDR3 sequence is 12 residues long. Germline V CDR1 and CDR2: SGHVS, FQNEAQ. CDR3 sequence reads: CASSFLGNTIYF. As DNA, the CDR3 is TGTGCCAGCAGCTTTTTGGGGAACACCATATATTTT.

The rearrangement joins TRBV18 to TRBJ2-7; D perhaps matches TRBD2 (7 bases). The germline CDR1 and CDR2 sequences are KGHSH and LQKENI. V lost 3 bases to trimming and J lost 4 bases, with 16 bases between them. This CDR3 region has 15 residues. CDR3 bases: TGTGCCAGCTCACCTTCACAGGGCGGGGGTTACGAGCAGTACTTC. Protein sequence: CASSPSQGGGYEQYF.

The V gene is TRBV11-2, the J gene TRBJ1-2; tentatively, D is TRBD1 (6 bases). The CDR3 has 16 amino acids. V lost 5 bases and J 0 bases, leaving 16 bases between the germline ends. Germline V gene lookup returns CDR1 SGHAT and CDR2 FQNNGV. This chain's CDR3 is CASSGRQANTNYGYTF. In nucleotides, the CDR3 is TGTGCCAGCAGCGGCAGACAGGCAAATACTAACTATGGCTACACCTTC.

The table lists this clone with a count of one. V gene TRBV5-1 combines with J gene TRBJ2-3, with D uncertain. Germline V gene sequence: CDR1 SGHRS, CDR2 YFSETQ. V was trimmed by 4 bases and J by 4 bases, leaving 13 bases between them. The CDR3 has 14 amino acids. The CDR3: CASSPGPQSDTQYF. As DNA, the CDR3 is TGCGCCAGCAGCCCCGGGCCTCAGTCAGATACGCAGTATTTT.